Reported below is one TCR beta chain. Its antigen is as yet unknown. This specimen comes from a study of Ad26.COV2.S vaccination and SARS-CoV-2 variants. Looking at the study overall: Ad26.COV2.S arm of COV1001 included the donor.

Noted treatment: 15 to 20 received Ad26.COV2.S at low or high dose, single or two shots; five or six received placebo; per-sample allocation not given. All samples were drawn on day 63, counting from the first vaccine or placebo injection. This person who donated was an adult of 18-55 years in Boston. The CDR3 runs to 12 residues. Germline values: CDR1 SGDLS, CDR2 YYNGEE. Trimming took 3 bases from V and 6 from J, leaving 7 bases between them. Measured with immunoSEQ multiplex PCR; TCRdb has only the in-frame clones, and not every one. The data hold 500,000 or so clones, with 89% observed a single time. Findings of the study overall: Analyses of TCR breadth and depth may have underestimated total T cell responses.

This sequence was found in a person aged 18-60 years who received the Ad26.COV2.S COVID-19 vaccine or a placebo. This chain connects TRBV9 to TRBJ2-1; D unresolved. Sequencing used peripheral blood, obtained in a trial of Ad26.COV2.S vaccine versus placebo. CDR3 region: CASSEAFNEQFF. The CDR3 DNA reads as TGTGCCAGCAGCGAAGCGTTCAATGAGCAGTTCTTC.